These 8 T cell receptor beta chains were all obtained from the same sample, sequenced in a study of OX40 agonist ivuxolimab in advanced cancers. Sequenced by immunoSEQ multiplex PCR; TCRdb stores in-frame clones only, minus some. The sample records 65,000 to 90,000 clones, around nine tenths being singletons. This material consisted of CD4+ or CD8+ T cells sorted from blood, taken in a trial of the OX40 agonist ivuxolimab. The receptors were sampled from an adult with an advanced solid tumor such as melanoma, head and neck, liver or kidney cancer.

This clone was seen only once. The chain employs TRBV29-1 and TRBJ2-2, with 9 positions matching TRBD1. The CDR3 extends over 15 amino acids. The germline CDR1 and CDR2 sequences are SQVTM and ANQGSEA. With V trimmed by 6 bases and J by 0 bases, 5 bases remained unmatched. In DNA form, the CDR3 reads TGCAGCGTGGAGGACAGGGGCTCGAACACCGGGGAGCTGTTTTTT. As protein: CSVEDRGSNTGELFF.

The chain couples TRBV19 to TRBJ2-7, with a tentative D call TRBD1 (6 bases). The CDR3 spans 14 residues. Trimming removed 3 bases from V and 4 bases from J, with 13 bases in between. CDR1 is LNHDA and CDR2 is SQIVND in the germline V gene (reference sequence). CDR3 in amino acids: CASSIGQGLYEQYF. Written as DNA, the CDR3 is TGTGCCAGTAGTATCGGGCAGGGGCTTTACGAGCAGTACTTC.

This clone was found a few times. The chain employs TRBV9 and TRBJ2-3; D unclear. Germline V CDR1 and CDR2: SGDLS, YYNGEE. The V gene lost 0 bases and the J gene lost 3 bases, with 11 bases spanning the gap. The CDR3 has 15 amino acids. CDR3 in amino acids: CASSVAFGFTDTQYF. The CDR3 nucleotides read TGTGCCAGCAGCGTAGCTTTTGGGTTTACAGATACGCAGTATTTT.

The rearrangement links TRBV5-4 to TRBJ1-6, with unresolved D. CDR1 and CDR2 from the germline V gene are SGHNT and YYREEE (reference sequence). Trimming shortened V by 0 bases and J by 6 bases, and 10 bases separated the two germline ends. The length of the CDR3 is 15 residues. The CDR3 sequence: CASSLGGRGNSPLHF. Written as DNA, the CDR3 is TGTGCCAGCAGCTTGGGGGGTAGAGGTAATTCACCCCTCCACTTT.

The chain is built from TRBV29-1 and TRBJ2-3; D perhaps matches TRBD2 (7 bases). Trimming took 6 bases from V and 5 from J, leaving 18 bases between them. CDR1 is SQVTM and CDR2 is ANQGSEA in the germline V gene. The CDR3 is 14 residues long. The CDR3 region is CSVTGGPREDTQYF. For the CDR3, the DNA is TGCAGCGTCACCGGGGGGCCTCGGGAAGATACGCAGTATTTT.

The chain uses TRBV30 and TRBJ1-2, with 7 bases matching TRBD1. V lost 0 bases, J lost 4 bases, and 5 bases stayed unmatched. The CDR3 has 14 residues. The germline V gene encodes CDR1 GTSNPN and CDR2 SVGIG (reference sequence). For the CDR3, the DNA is TGTGCCTGGAGTGTACGGGACAGTCGCTATGGCTACACCTTC. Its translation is CAWSVRDSRYGYTF.

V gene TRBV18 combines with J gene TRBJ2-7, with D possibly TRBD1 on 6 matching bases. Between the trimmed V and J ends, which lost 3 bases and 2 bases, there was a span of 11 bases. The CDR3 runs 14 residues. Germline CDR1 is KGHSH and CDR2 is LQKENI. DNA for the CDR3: TGTGCCAGCTCACCTGTACAGGGCGCCTACGAGCAGTACTTC. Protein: CASSPVQGAYEQYF.

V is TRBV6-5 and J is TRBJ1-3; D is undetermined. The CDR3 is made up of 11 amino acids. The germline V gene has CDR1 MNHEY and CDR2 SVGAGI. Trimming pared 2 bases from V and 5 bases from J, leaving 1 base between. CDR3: CASSYRNTIYF. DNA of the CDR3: TGTGCCAGCAGTTACCGAAACACCATATATTTT.